This T cell receptor (beta chain) comes out of a study of cytomegalovirus exposure and HLA in healthy donors. Notes on this clone: Antigen specificity is unknown.

The CDR3 is 15 residues long. Germline CDR1 and CDR2: SNHLY and FYNNEI. V gave up 5 bases and J gave up 7 bases, with 18 bases separating them. Study-wide results and limits: A later analysis showed TCR association rates differing by HLA locus, peaking at DRB1 and lowest at HLA-C. Accurate prediction of most subjects' HLA-A and HLA-B alleles from TCR beta sequences was reported. For presence/absence analyses, sequencing depth was assumed to be roughly uniform across donors.

With 60 Vbeta and 13 Jbeta primers, the PCR was carried out. The method was immunoSEQ multiplex PCR; TCRdb's version includes in-frame clones alone and lacks a portion of them. This sample has hundreds of thousands of clones, with just under 80% found just once. The genes are TRBV2 and TRBJ1-5; possibly TRBD1 for D (6 bases). The sample was PBMCs. The TCR was taken from a boy between 10 and 17 years old in good health and CMV-seronegative. CDR3 sequence (DNA): TGTGCCAGCAGTCTACGTCCCAGGGGAGGGCAGCCCCAGCATTTT. Encoded protein: CASSLRPRGGQPQHF.